This TCR beta chain was sequenced for a study of T cells in Graves' hyperthyroidism and ophthalmopathy. This clonotype was detected a few times. The antigen is undetermined. Amplified TCR beta CDR3 regions derived from RNA transcripts. The TCR CDR3 first-round RT-PCR relied on the HTBI primer set. TCRdb ran MiXCR on the multiplex PCR reads and lists one entry per CDR3 protein. The sample includes 300,000 to 350,000 distinct CDR3 sequences, roughly 21% of them seen just once. V was pared by 0 bases and J by 4 bases, with 9 bases between. The V gene's germline CDR1 is LNHNV and CDR2 YYDKDF (reference sequence). The CDR3 runs to 14 residues. Study-level findings and limits: Ophthalmopathy was told apart from stable hyperthyroidism by a 13 V-J model.

Based on clinical symptoms, serum thyroxine and TRAb, thyroid ultrasound and orbital computed tomography, diagnoses were reached. The origin of this receptor is a woman aged 45-65 years with Graves' hyperthyroidism. The chain carries TRBV15 and TRBJ1-2; weak D call: TRBD1 (5 bases). The sequenced sample consisted of blood. CDR3 sequence reads: CATSRDREIYGYTF. The CDR3 region has the DNA TGTGCCACCAGCAGAGACAGGGAAATCTATGGCTACACCTTC.